This entry lists 11 T cell receptor beta chains sequenced from one sample in a study of cytomegalovirus exposure and HLA in healthy donors. With 60 Vbeta and 13 Jbeta primers, the PCR was carried out. The protocol was immunoSEQ multiplex PCR, while the TCRdb copy is restricted to in-frame clones and leaves out a portion. The profile shows about 100,000 clones, 81% of them singletons. Sequenced material: PBMCs. The receptors were sampled from a woman between 70 and 85 years old in good health and CMV-seropositive.

This chain links TRBV27 with TRBJ2-7; the match to TRBD2 covers 8 bases. The germline CDR1 and CDR2 sequences are MNHEY and SMNVEV (reference sequence). The V gene end was trimmed by 10 bases and the J gene end by 5 bases; junction bases not matched to a gene: 4. CDR3 length: 11 amino acids. CDR3 sequence reads: CAIREGNEQYF. CDR3 bases: TGTGCCATCCGGGAGGGTAACGAGCAGTACTTC.

The J gene is TRBJ2-1, the V gene TRBV5-4; 7 positions match TRBD2. The CDR3 runs to 15 residues. The V gene's germline CDR1 is SGHNT and CDR2 YYREEE (reference sequence). Trimming cost V 4 bases and J 5 bases; bases outside gene matches: 9. The DNA of the CDR3 is TGTGCCAGCAGCCTTCTTGTCGGGAGGAACAATGAGCAGTTCTTC. This gives the protein CASSLLVGRNNEQFF.

This clone was observed a handful of times. The chain combines TRBV5-1 with TRBJ2-7, with 8 positions matching TRBD1. The germline gives CDR1 SGHRS, CDR2 YFSETQ. The CDR3 is 14 residues long. The V and J ends lost 4 bases and 6 bases, in that order; junction bases with no gene match: 9. The CDR3 nucleotides read TGCGCCAGCAGCCCGGACAGGGTGAAATCCGAGCAGTACTTC. Amino acids: CASSPDRVKSEQYF.

The chain has TRBV28 and TRBJ2-5; 8 bases map to TRBD2. The CDR3 consists of 15 residues. V lost 2 bases, J lost 2 bases, and 4 bases stayed unmatched. Germline V CDR1 and CDR2: MDHEN, SYDVKM. Written as DNA, the CDR3 is TGTGCCAGCAGTTTACTTAGCGGGACTCAAGAGACCCAGTACTTC. Translating gives CASSLLSGTQETQYF. The variable domain in full, completed from reference TRBV28 and TRBJ2-5, reads DVKVTQSSRYLVKRTGEKVFLECVQDMDHENMFWYRQDPGLGLRLIYFSYDVKMKEKGDIPEGYSVSREKKERFSLILESASTNQTSMYLCASSLLSGTQETQYFGPGTRLLVL.

The chain recombines TRBV11-2 with TRBJ2-4; 7 bases are shared with TRBD1. The CDR3 runs to 15 residues. J lost 4 bases, V lost 1 base, and 4 bases had no gene match. The germline V gene encodes CDR1 SGHAT and CDR2 FQNNGV. This CDR3 is CASSLGGTVKNIQYF. CDR3 nucleotide sequence: TGTGCCAGCAGCTTAGGAGGGACAGTTAAAAACATTCAGTACTTC.

The rearrangement links TRBV4-1 to TRBJ2-2; the match to TRBD1 covers 9 bases. The germline CDR1 and CDR2 sequences are MGHRA and YSYEKL. Trimming took 2 bases from V and 5 from J; bases not matched to a gene: 3. The CDR3 length is 15 residues. The CDR3 reads CASSQTGGRTGELFF. The DNA of the CDR3 is TGCGCCAGCAGCCAAACAGGGGGCCGAACCGGGGAGCTGTTTTTT.

This clone was picked up one time. The chain recombines TRBV7-3 with TRBJ2-2, with TRBD2 matching 10 bases. CDR1 is SGHTA, CDR2 FQGTGA, per germline. The CDR3 runs 17 residues. J was trimmed by 1 base and V by 1 base; bases with no gene match: 3. The CDR3 bases are TGTGCCAGCAGCTTAATGGTAGCGGGGGGGAACACCGGGGAGCTGTTTTTT. This gives the protein CASSLMVAGGNTGELFF. The full variable domain, its missing parts supplied by reference TRBV7-3 and TRBJ2-2, is GAGVSQTPSNKVTEKGKYVELRCDPISGHTALYWYRQSLGQGPEFLIYFQGTGAADDSGLPNDRFFAVRPEGSVSTLKIQRTERGDSAVYLCASSLMVAGGNTGELFFGEGSRLTVL.

The gene calls are TRBV18 and TRBJ1-1; TRBD1 aligns across 8 bases. The CDR3 is made up of 14 amino acids. The trim removed 5 bases at V and 1 base at J, leaving 3 bases unmatched. Germline lookup yields CDR1 KGHSH and CDR2 LQKENI. For the CDR3, the DNA is TGTGCCAGCTCAGGGACAGGAGGGAACACTGAAGCTTTCTTT. It encodes CASSGTGGNTEAFF.

V gene TRBV30 combines with J gene TRBJ1-6, with 7 bases that match TRBD1. Germline CDR1 is GTSNPN and CDR2 is SVGIG (reference sequence). V lost 6 bases, J lost 1 base, and 9 bases stayed unmatched. CDR3 size: 16 residues. The CDR3 coding sequence is TGTGCCTGCCAACCGGGGACAGTGTCCTATAATTCACCCCTCCACTTT. Translation gives CACQPGTVSYNSPLHF.

The rearrangement joins TRBV7-2 to TRBJ2-2; 8 positions agree with TRBD1. This CDR3 has 16 residues. Looked up from germline, CDR1 is SGHTA and CDR2 is FQGNSA. V gave up 5 bases and J gave up 4 bases; unmatched junction bases: 9. CDR3 loop: CASSRLGTGITGELFF. CDR3 bases: TGTGCCAGCAGCCGACTGGGGACAGGAATCACCGGGGAGCTGTTTTTT. Full variable domain (remainder filled in from reference TRBV7-2 and TRBJ2-2): GAGVSQSPSNKVTEKGKDVELRCDPISGHTALYWYRQSLGQGLEFLIYFQGNSAPDKSGLPSDRFSAERTGGSVSTLTIQRTQQEDSAVYLCASSRLGTGITGELFFGEGSRLTVL.

The table lists this clone with a count of one. The rearrangement links TRBV4-3 to TRBJ1-6; D is perhaps TRBD1 (5 bases). CDR3 length equals 20 residues. Per germline, CDR1 LGHNA and CDR2 YSLEER. Trimming shortened V by 0 bases and J by 2 bases, and 20 bases separated the two germline ends. CDR3 nucleotide sequence: TGCGCCAGCAGCCAAGAGCTAGAGACAGCCGATCGACCCTATAATTCACCCCTCCACTTT. Its protein is CASSQELETADRPYNSPLHF.